This record covers a single T cell receptor (beta chain). Its antigen is not known. One junction end disagrees with the germline gene, perhaps due to a read error. Other DNA sequences in this sample translate to the same CDR3. The data belong to a study of ipilimumab plus nivolumab after autologous stem cell transplantation. Overall study context: Both relapsed and primary refractory DLBCL were included.

The data were produced by immunoSEQ multiplex PCR, yet TCRdb's version contains in-frame clones alone and is incomplete. Here the sample spans under 30,000 clones, around 84% being singletons. Patients got ipilimumab 1 mg/kg beginning 14 to 28 days post-transplant. Dosing: nivolumab 3 mg/kg IV, weeks 1, 4, 7, 10, then every two weeks to week 26. Study results and limitations: TCR repertoire, Treg phenotype and gut microbiota reportedly support more study of this approach.

The sample here was PBMCs, taken in a trial of ipilimumab plus nivolumab as post-transplant consolidation. This TCR came from a male donor with diffuse large B-cell lymphoma.

CDR3 nucleotide sequence: TGCGCCAGCAGCGTAGCCAGTAATTCACCCCTCCACTTT. This translates into CASSVASNSPLHF. This chain connects TRBV9 to TRBJ1-6, with D hard to call. Per germline, CDR1 SGDLS and CDR2 YYNGEE. This CDR3 has 13 amino acids.